Here is one TCR beta chain with its context. These data belong to a study of control samples from healthy donors and cancer patients. The protocol was immunoSEQ multiplex PCR, while the TCRdb copy is restricted to in-frame clones and leaves out a portion. The sample records more than 110,000 clones, roughly nine tenths being singletons. With V trimmed by 3 bases and J by 1 base, 4 bases remained unmatched. The germline V gene has CDR1 LNHDA and CDR2 SQIVND (reference sequence). This CDR3 has 16 residues. The TCR originated in a woman in her twenties or thirties in good health. The sample consisted of blood. The chain joins TRBV19 to TRBJ2-2; 8 bases align to TRBD2. The CDR3 region has the DNA TGTGCCAGTAGTATTCTAGCGGGTCAGAACACCGGGGAGCTGTTTTTT. The encoded protein is CASSILAGQNTGELFF. Filled out from reference TRBV19 and TRBJ2-2, the complete variable domain reads DGGITQSPKYLFRKEGQNVTLSCEQNLNHDAMYWYRQDPGQGLRLIYYSQIVNDFQKGDIAEGYSVSREKKESFPLTVTSAQKNPTAFYLCASSILAGQNTGELFFGEGSRLTVL.